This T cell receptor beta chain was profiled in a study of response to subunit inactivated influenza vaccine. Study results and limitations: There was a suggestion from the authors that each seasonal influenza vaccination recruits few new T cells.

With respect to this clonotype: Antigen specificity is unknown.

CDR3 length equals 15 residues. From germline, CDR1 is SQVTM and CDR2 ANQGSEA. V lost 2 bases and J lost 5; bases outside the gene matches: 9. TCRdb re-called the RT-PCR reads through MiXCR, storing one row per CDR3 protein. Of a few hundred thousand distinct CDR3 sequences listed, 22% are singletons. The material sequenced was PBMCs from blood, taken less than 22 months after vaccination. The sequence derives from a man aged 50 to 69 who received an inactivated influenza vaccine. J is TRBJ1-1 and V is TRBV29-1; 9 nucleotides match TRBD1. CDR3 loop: CSVEPPGQGRTEAFF. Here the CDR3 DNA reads TGCAGCGTTGAACCGCCGGGACAGGGTCGGACTGAAGCTTTCTTT. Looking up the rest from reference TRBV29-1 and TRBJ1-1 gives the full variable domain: SAVISQKPSRDICQRGTSLTIQCQVDSQVTMMFWYRQQPGQSLTLIATANQGSEATYESGFVIDKFPISRPNLTFSTLTVSNMSPEDSSIYLCSVEPPGQGRTEAFFGQGTRLTVV.